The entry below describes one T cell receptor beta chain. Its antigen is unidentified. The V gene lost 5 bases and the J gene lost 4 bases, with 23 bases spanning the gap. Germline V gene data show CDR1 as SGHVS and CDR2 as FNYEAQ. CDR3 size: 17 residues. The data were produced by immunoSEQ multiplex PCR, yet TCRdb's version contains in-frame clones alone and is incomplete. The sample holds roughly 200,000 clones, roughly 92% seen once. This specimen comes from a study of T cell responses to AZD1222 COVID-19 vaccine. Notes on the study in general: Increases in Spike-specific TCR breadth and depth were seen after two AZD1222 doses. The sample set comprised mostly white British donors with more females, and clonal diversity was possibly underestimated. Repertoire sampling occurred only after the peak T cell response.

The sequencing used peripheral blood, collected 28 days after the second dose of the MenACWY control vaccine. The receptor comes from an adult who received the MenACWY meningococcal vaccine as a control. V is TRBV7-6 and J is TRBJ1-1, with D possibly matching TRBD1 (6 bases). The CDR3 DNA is TGTGCCAGCAGCCTCCCCGCCTGGGGGGCGCTTGGCACTGAAGCTTTCTTT. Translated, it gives CASSLPAWGALGTEAFF. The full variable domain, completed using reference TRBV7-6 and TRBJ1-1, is GAGVSQSPRYKVTKRGQDVALRCDPISGHVSLYWYRQALGQGPEFLTYFNYEAQQDKSGLPNDRFSAERPEGSISTLTIQRTEQRDSAMYRCASSLPAWGALGTEAFFGQGTRLTVV.